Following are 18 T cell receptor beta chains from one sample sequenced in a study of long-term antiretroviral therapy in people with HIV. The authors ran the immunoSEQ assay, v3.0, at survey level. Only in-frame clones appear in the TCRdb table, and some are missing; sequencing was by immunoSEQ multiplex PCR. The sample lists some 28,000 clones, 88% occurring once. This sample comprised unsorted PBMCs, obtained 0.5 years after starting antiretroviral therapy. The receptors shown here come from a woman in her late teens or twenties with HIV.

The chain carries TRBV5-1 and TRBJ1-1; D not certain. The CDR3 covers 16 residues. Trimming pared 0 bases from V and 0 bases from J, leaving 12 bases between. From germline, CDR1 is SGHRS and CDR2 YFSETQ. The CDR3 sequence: CASSLAAGAMNTEAFF. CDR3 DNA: TGCGCCAGCAGCTTGGCCGCAGGAGCTATGAACACTGAAGCTTTCTTT.

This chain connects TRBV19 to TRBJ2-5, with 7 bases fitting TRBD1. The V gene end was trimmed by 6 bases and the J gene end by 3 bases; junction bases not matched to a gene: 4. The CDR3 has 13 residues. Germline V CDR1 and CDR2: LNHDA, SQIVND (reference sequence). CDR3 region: CASSRDREETQYF. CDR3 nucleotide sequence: TGTGCCAGTAGCAGAGACAGGGAAGAGACCCAGTACTTC.

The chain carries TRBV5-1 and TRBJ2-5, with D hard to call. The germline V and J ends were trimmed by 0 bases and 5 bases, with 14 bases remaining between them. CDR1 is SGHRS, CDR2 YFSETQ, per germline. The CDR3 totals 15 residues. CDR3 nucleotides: TGCGCCAGCAGCTTGGGCCCCACGGGTGGGGAGACCCAGTACTTC. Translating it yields CASSLGPTGGETQYF.

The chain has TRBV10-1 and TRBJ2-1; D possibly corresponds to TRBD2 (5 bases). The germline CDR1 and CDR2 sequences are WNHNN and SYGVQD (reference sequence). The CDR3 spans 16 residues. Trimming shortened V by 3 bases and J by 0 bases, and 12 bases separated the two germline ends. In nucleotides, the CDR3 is TGCGCCAGCAGTGACGAGGGAATCACCTCCTACAATGAGCAGTTCTTC. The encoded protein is CASSDEGITSYNEQFF.

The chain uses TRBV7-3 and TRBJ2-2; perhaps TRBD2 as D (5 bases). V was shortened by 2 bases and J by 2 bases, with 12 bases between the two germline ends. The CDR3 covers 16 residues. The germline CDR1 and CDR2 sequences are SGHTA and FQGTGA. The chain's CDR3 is CASSLEGAVNTGELFF. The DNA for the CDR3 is TGTGCCAGCAGCTTAGAAGGAGCGGTTAACACCGGGGAGCTGTTTTTT. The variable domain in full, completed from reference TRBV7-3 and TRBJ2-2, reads GAGVSQTPSNKVTEKGKYVELRCDPISGHTALYWYRQSLGQGPEFLIYFQGTGAADDSGLPNDRFFAVRPEGSVSTLKIQRTERGDSAVYLCASSLEGAVNTGELFFGEGSRLTVL.

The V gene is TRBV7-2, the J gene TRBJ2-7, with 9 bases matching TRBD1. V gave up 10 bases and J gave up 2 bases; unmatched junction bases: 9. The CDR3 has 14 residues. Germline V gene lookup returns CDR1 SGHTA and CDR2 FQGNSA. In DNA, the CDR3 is TGTGCCACCTTGCAGGGGACAGGGCCCTACGAGCAGTACTTC. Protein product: CATLQGTGPYEQYF. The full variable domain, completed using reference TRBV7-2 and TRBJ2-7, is GAGVSQSPSNKVTEKGKDVELRCDPISGHTALYWYRQSLGQGLEFLIYFQGNSAPDKSGLPSDRFSAERTGGSVSTLTIQRTQQEDSAVYLCATLQGTGPYEQYFGPGTRLTVT.

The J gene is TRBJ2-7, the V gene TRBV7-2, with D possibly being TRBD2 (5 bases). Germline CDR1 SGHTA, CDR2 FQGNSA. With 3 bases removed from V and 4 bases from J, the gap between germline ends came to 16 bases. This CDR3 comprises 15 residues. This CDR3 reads CASSLGAGALYEQYF. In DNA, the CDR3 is TGTGCCAGCAGCTTGGGAGCCGGTGCCCTTTACGAGCAGTACTTC.

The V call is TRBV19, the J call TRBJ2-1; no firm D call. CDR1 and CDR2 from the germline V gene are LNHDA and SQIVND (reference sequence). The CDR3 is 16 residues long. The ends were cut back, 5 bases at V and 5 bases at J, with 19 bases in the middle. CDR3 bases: TGTGCCAGTAGTTCCCACCTCCGGTTCAATCACAATGAGCAGTTCTTC. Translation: CASSSHLRFNHNEQFF.

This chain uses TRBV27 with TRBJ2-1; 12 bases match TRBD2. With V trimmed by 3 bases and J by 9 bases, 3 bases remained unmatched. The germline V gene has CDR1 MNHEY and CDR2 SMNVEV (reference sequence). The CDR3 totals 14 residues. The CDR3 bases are TGTGCCAGCAGTTTCCCGGGACTAGCGGGTGAGCAGTTCTTC. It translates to CASSFPGLAGEQFF.

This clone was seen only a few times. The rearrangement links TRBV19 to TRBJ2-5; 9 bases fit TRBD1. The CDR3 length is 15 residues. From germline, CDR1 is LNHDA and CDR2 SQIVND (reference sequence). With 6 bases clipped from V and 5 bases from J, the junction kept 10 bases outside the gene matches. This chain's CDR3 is CASSPGTGSFETQYF. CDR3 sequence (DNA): TGTGCCAGTAGCCCGGGGACAGGGAGTTTCGAGACCCAGTACTTC.

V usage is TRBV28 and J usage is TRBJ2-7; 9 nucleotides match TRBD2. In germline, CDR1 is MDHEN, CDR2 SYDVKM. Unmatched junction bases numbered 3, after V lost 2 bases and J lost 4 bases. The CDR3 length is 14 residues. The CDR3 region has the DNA TGTGCCAGCAGTTTAGCGGGAGGGCCGTACGAGCAGTACTTC. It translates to CASSLAGGPYEQYF.

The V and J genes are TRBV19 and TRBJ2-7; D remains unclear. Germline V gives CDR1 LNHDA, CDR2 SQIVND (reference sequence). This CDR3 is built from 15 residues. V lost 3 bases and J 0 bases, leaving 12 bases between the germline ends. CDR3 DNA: TGTGCCAGTAGTATCTCCGAAGGGCTCTCCTACGAGCAGTACTTC. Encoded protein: CASSISEGLSYEQYF.

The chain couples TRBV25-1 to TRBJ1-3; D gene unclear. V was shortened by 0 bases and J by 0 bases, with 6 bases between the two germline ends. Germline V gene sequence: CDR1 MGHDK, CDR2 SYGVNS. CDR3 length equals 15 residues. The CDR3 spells CASSEYKISGNTIYF. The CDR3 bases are TGTGCCAGCAGTGAATACAAAATCTCTGGAAACACCATATATTTT.

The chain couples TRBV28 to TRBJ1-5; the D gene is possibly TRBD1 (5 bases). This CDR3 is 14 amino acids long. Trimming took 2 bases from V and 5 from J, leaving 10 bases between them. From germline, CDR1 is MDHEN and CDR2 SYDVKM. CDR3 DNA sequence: TGTGCCAGCAGTTTAACCGGGGGGGATCAGCCCCAGCATTTT. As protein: CASSLTGGDQPQHF.

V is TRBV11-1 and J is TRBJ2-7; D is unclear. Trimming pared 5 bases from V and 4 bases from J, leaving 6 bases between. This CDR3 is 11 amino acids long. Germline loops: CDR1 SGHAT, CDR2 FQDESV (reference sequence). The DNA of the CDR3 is TGTGCCAGCAGCGGGGAATACGAGCAGTACTTC. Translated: CASSGEYEQYF.

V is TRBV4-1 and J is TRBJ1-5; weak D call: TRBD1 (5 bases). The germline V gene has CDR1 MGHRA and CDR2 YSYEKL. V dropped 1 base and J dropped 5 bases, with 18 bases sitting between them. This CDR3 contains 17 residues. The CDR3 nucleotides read TGCGCCAGCAGCCAAGGAGGACCTTCAGGGTTTGATCAGCCCCAGCATTTT. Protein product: CASSQGGPSGFDQPQHF.

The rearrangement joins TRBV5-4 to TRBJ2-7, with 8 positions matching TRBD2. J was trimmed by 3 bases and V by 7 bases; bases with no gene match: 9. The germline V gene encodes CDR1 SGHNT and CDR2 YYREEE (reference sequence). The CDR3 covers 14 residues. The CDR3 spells CASSQGLEFYEQYF. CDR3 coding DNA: TGTGCCAGCTCCCAGGGACTAGAGTTCTACGAGCAGTACTTC. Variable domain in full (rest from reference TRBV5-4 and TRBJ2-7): ETGVTQSPTHLIKTRGQQVTLRCSSQSGHNTVSWYQQALGQGPQFIFQYYREEENGRGNFPPRFSGLQFPNYSSELNVNALELDDSALYLCASSQGLEFYEQYFGPGTRLTVT.

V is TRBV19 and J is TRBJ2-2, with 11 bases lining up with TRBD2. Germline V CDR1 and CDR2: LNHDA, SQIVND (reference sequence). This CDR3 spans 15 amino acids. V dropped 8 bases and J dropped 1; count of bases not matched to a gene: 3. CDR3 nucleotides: TGTGCCAGTGGGGGACTAGCGGAGAACACCGGGGAGCTGTTTTTT. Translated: CASGGLAENTGELFF.